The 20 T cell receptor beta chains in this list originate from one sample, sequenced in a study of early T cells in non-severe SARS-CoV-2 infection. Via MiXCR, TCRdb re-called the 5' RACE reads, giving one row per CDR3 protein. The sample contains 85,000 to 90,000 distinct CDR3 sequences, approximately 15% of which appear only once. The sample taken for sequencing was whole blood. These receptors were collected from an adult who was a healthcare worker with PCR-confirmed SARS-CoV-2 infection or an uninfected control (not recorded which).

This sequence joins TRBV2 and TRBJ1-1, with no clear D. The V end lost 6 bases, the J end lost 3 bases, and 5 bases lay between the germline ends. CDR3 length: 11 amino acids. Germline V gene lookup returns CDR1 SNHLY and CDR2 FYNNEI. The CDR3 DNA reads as TGTGCCAGCAGGGGGTACACTGAAGCTTTCTTT. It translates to CASRGYTEAFF.

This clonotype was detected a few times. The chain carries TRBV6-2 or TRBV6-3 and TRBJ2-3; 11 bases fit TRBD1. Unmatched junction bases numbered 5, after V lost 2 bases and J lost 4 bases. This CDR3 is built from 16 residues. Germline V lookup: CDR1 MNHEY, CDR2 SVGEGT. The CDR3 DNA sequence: TGTGCCAGCAGTTACCTGGACAGGGGGCGGCCAGATACGCAGTATTTT. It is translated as CASSYLDRGRPDTQYF.

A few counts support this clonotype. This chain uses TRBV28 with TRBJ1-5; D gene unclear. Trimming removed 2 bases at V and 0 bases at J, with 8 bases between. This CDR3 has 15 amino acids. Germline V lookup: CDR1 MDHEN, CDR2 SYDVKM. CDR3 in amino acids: CASSLRANSNQPQHF. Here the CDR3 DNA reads TGTGCCAGCAGTTTAAGGGCAAATAGCAATCAGCCCCAGCATTTT.

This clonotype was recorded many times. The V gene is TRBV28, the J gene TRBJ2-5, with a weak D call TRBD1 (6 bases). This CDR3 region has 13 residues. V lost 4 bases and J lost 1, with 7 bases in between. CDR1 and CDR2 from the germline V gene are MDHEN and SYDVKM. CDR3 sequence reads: CASSWDTQETQYF. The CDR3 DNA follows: TGTGCCAGCAGTTGGGACACCCAAGAGACCCAGTACTTC. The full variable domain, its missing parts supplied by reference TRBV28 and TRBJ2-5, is DVKVTQSSRYLVKRTGEKVFLECVQDMDHENMFWYRQDPGLGLRLIYFSYDVKMKEKGDIPEGYSVSREKKERFSLILESASTNQTSMYLCASSWDTQETQYFGPGTRLLVL.

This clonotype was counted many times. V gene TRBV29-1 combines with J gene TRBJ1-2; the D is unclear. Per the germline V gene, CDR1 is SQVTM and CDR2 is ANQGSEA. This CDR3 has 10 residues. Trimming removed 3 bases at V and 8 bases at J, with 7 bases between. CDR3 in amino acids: CSVDKEGYTF. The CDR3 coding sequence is TGCAGCGTTGATAAAGAAGGCTACACCTTC.

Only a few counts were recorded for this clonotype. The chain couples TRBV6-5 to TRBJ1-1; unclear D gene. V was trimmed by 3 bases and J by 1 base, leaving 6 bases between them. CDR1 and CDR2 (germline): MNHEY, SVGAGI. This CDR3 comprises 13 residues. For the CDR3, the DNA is TGTGCCAGCAGTTATGGGAGGAACACTGAAGCTTTCTTT. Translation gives CASSYGRNTEAFF.

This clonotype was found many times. The CDR3, as DNA: TGCGCCAGCAGCCAAGAGCCGGTAAGGGCCAACTATGGCTACACCTTC. This translates into CASSQEPVRANYGYTF. The J gene is TRBJ1-2, the V gene TRBV4-1; D is uncertain. Germline CDR1 is MGHRA and CDR2 is YSYEKL. Trimming pared 0 bases from V and 2 bases from J, leaving 13 bases between. The CDR3 spans 16 residues.

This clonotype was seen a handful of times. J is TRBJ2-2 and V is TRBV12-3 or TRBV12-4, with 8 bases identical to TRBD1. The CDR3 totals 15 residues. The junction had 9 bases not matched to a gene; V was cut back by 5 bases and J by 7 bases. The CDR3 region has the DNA TGTGCCAGCAGTCCAAGCAGGGGGCAAGGCGGGGAGCTGTTTTTT. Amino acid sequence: CASSPSRGQGGELFF.

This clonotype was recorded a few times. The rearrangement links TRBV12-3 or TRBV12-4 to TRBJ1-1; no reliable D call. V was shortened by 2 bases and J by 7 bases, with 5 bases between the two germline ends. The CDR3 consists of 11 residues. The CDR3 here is CASSLLVEAFF. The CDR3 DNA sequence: TGTGCCAGCAGTTTATTGGTTGAAGCTTTCTTT.

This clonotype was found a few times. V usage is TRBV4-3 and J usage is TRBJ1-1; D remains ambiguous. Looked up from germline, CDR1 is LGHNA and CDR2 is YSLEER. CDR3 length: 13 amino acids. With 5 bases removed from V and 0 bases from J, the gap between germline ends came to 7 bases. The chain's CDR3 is CASSRHMNTEAFF. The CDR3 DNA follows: TGCGCCAGCAGCAGACACATGAACACTGAAGCTTTCTTT.

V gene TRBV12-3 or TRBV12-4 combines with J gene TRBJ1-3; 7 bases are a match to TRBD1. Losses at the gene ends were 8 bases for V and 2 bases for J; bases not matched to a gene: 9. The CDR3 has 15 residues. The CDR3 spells CASSNDRATGNTIYF. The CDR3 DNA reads TGTGCCAGCTCCAACGACAGGGCTACTGGAAACACCATATATTTT.

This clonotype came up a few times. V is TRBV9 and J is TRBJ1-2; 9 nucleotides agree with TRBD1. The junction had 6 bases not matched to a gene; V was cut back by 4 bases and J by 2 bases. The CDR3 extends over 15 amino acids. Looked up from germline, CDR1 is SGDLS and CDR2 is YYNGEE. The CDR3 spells CASSPGTGSNYGYTF. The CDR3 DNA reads TGTGCCAGCAGCCCAGGGACAGGGAGCAACTATGGCTACACCTTC.

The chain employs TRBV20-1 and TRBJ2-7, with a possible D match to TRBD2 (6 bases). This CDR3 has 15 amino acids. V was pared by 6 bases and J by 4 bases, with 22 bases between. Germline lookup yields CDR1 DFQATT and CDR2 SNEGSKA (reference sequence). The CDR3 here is CSARASTGGGYEQYF. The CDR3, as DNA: TGCAGTGCGCGAGCCTCCACCGGGGGAGGATACGAGCAGTACTTC.

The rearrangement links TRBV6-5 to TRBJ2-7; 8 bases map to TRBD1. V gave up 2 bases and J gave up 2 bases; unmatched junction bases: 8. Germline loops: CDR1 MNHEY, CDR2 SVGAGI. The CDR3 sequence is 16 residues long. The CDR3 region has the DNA TGTGCCAGCAGTTACGCCGGACAGGGATATGCCTACGAGCAGTACTTC. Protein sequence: CASSYAGQGYAYEQYF.

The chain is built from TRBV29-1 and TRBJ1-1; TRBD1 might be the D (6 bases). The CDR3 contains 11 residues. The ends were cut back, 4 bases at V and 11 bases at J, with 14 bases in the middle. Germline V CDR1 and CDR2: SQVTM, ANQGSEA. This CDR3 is CSVVSGGQAFF. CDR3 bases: TGCAGCGTTGTTTCTGGGGGCCAGGCTTTCTTT.

The chain's CDR3 is CASSSYRDAGYTF. In DNA, the CDR3 is TGTGCCAGCAGCTCCTACAGGGATGCTGGCTACACCTTC. The chain employs TRBV7-9 and TRBJ1-2; a weak D match, TRBD1 (6 bases). CDR1 and CDR2 (germline): SEHNR, FQNEAQ (reference sequence). This CDR3 comprises 13 residues. V was trimmed by 4 bases and J by 7 bases, leaving 13 bases between them.

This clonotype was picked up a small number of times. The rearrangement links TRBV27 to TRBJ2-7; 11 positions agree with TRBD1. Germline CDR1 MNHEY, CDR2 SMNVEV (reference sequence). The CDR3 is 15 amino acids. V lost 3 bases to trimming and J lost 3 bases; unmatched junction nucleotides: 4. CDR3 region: CASSFGQGAVYEQYF. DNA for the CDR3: TGTGCCAGCAGTTTCGGACAGGGGGCAGTCTACGAGCAGTACTTC.

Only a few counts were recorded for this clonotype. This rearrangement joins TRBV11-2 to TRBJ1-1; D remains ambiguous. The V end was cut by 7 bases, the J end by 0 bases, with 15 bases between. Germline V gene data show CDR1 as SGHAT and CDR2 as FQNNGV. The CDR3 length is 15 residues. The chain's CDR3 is CASTTYPDMNTEAFF. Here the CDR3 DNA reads TGTGCCAGCACCACTTACCCCGACATGAACACTGAAGCTTTCTTT.

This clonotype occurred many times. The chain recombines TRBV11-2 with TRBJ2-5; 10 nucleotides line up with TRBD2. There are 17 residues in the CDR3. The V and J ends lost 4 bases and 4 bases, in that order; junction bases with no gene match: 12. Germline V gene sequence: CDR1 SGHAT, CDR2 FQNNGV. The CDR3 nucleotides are TGTGCCAGCAGCTCGACGGGGAGCGGGGGGGCGGCAGAGACCCAGTACTTC. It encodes CASSSTGSGGAAETQYF.

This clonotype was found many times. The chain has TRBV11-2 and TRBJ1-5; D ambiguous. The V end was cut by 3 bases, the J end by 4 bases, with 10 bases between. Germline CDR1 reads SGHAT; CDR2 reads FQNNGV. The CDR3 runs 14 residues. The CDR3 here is CASSFNLGNQPQHF. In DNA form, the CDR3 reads TGTGCCAGCAGCTTCAACCTAGGAAATCAGCCCCAGCATTTT.